The 25 T cell receptor beta chains below come from one sample, sequenced in a study of control samples from healthy donors and cancer patients. Some clones are missing from TCRdb's copy, which holds only in-frame ones; the method was immunoSEQ multiplex PCR. The data hold about 89,000 clones, with about 83% observed a single time. The source material was blood. Receptor source: a woman aged 35 to 49 in good health.

V usage is TRBV7-3 and J usage is TRBJ2-3, with 9 nucleotides matching TRBD1. Looked up from germline, CDR1 is SGHTA and CDR2 is FQGTGA. V trimming: 5 bases; J trimming: 0 bases; junction bases outside the gene matches: 3. The CDR3 length is 15 residues. The CDR3 sequence is CASSRQGVSTDTQYF. The DNA of the CDR3 is TGTGCCAGCAGCAGACAGGGGGTTAGCACAGATACGCAGTATTTT.

In regard to this clone: Mismatch with germline at one junction end may stem from a read error. This rearrangement joins TRBV14 to TRBJ1-1; 7 nucleotides line up with TRBD1. The CDR3 runs 14 residues. Germline assignment: CDR1 SGHDN and CDR2 FVKESK. In DNA, the CDR3 is TGTGCCAGCAGCAAAGAATACAGGGGTACTGAAGCTTTCTTT. The encoded protein is CASSKEYRGTEAFF.

This chain connects TRBV10-3 to TRBJ2-5; possible D gene TRBD1, 6 bases. This CDR3 has 13 residues. Trimming took off 8 bases at V and 1 base at J, with 11 bases between the two ends. Per germline, CDR1 ENHRY and CDR2 SYGVKD. This CDR3 reads CAIRDTLQETQYF. CDR3 nucleotides: TGTGCCATCCGGGACACACTCCAAGAGACCCAGTACTTC.

The table lists this clone with a count of one. The chain couples TRBV6-6 to TRBJ2-5, with 15 positions matching TRBD2. The CDR3 is made up of 18 amino acids. Germline trimming cut 5 bases from V and 0 bases from J; bases unmatched to any gene: 7. In germline, CDR1 is MNHNY, CDR2 SVGAGI (reference sequence). The CDR3 is CASSRGLAGGLYQETQYF. The CDR3 region has the DNA TGTGCCAGCAGTCGGGGACTAGCGGGGGGCCTGTACCAAGAGACCCAGTACTTC.

The chain has TRBV5-1 and TRBJ1-6; weak D call: TRBD1 (5 bases). There are 14 residues in the CDR3. Germline values: CDR1 SGHRS, CDR2 YFSETQ. V was trimmed by 5 bases and J by 10 bases, leaving 16 bases between them. CDR3 nucleotides: TGCGCCAGCAGTAGGGGTGTGGGGGACTCACCCCTCCACTTT. It yields the protein CASSRGVGDSPLHF.

The chain has TRBV11-1 and TRBJ2-2, with D tentatively TRBD1 or TRBD2 (5 bases each). The CDR3 is 13 amino acids. Trimming took 0 bases from V and 7 from J, leaving 6 bases between them. Germline assignment: CDR1 SGHAT and CDR2 FQDESV (reference sequence). In nucleotides, the CDR3 is TGTGCCAGCAGCTTAGCGGGGGTCGGGGAGCTGTTTTTT. Protein product: CASSLAGVGELFF. Supplemented by reference TRBV11-1 and TRBJ2-2, the full variable domain reads EAEVAQSPRYKITEKSQAVAFWCDPISGHATLYWYRQILGQGPELLVQFQDESVVDDSQLPKDRFSAERLKGVDSTLKIQPAELGDSAMYLCASSLAGVGELFFGEGSRLTVL.

This clone was counted a few times. The J gene is TRBJ2-3, the V gene TRBV12-5, with 9 bases matching TRBD1. With 2 bases clipped from V and 6 bases from J, the junction kept 6 bases outside the gene matches. The CDR3 contains 15 residues. The V gene's germline CDR1 is LGHNT and CDR2 FRNRAP. The CDR3 nucleotides read TGTGCTAGTGGTTTGAAACGGGACAGGGCCGATACGCAGTATTTT. Translation: CASGLKRDRADTQYF.

The J gene is TRBJ2-3, the V gene TRBV5-1; D uncertain. The CDR3 runs to 12 residues. V lost 4 bases to trimming and J lost 4 bases, with 7 bases between them. Germline lookup yields CDR1 SGHRS and CDR2 YFSETQ. The CDR3 region has the DNA TGCGCCAGCAGCGAACAAGCAGATACGCAGTATTTT. Translating it yields CASSEQADTQYF.

DNA for the CDR3: TGTGCCAGCAGCTTGACCCCCGGGGGAGGGAGGAAGGATGGCTACACCTTC. It is translated as CASSLTPGGGRKDGYTF. The chain uses TRBV5-6 and TRBJ1-2, with a possible D match to TRBD1 (5 bases). Trimming cost V 1 base and J 6 bases, with 22 bases left between them. The germline gives CDR1 SGHDT, CDR2 YYEEEE. The CDR3 loop spans 17 amino acids.

The chain is built from TRBV19 and TRBJ1-2; D is unresolved. Germline V gives CDR1 LNHDA, CDR2 SQIVND (reference sequence). The CDR3 runs 12 residues. V was pared by 4 bases and J by 8 bases, with 11 bases between. The CDR3: CASSSTVSGYTF. DNA of the CDR3: TGTGCCAGTAGTAGCACGGTTTCCGGCTACACCTTC.

The chain joins TRBV3-1 (or the pseudogene TRBV3-2) to TRBJ2-1; 9 bases are a match to TRBD1. Germline V lookup: CDR1 LGHDT, CDR2 YNNKEL (reference sequence). Trimming at V came to 6 bases and at J to 3 bases, leaving 12 bases not matched to a gene. CDR3 length: 17 residues. The CDR3 bases are TGTGCCAGCAGTTCTACAACAGGGGGCGGACTCTACAATGAGCAGTTCTTC. This sequence encodes CASSSTTGGGLYNEQFF.

Of note for this clone: At the DNA level, this CDR3 is encoded by other sequences in the same sample as well. This sequence joins TRBV7-2 and TRBJ1-3, with no clear D. Per germline, CDR1 SGHTA and CDR2 FQGNSA. Trimming took 5 bases from V and 4 from J, leaving 6 bases between them. This CDR3 comprises 12 residues. The CDR3: CASSLEGNTIYF. For the CDR3, the DNA is TGTGCCAGCAGCCTAGAGGGAAACACCATATATTTT.

The chain recombines TRBV28 with TRBJ1-1; a possible D gene is TRBD1 (6 bases). V gave up 3 bases and J gave up 3 bases, with 11 bases separating them. CDR3 length: 14 amino acids. Germline V gene lookup returns CDR1 MDHEN and CDR2 SYDVKM. As DNA, the CDR3 is TGTGCCAGCAGTTTGCGCAGGGGATACACTGAAGCTTTCTTT. This gives the protein CASSLRRGYTEAFF.

The genes are TRBV5-6 and TRBJ2-3; D ambiguous. This CDR3 contains 18 residues. In germline, CDR1 is SGHDT, CDR2 YYEEEE. The V end lost 1 base, the J end lost 0 bases, and 18 bases lay between the germline ends. CDR3 loop: CASSLLWMHRTSTDTQYF. The CDR3 nucleotides are TGTGCCAGCAGCTTGCTGTGGATGCACAGAACTAGCACAGATACGCAGTATTTT.

The rearrangement joins TRBV7-2 to TRBJ1-1; 9 bases fit TRBD1. CDR1 is SGHTA, CDR2 FQGNSA, per germline. J lost 7 bases, V lost 2 bases, and 5 bases had no gene match. This CDR3 comprises 14 residues. The CDR3 spells CASSLYGTGYEAFF. CDR3 sequence (DNA): TGTGCCAGCAGCTTATATGGGACAGGGTATGAAGCTTTCTTT. Looking up the rest from reference TRBV7-2 and TRBJ1-1 gives the full variable domain: GAGVSQSPSNKVTEKGKDVELRCDPISGHTALYWYRQSLGQGLEFLIYFQGNSAPDKSGLPSDRFSAERTGGSVSTLTIQRTQQEDSAVYLCASSLYGTGYEAFFGQGTRLTVV.

The chain is built from TRBV5-6 and TRBJ1-2, with D tentatively TRBD1 (5 bases). V was trimmed by 3 bases and J by 4 bases, leaving 19 bases between them. Germline CDR1 reads SGHDT; CDR2 reads YYEEEE. The CDR3 runs 16 residues. CDR3 amino acids: CASSSPDLTATYGYTF. The CDR3 region has the DNA TGTGCCAGCAGCTCCCCAGATTTGACAGCAACCTATGGCTACACCTTC. The full variable domain, with the rest looked up from reference TRBV5-6 and TRBJ1-2, is DAGVTQSPTHLIKTRGQQVTLRCSPKSGHDTVSWYQQALGQGPQFIFQYYEEEERQRGNFPDRFSGHQFPNYSSELNVNALLLGDSALYLCASSSPDLTATYGYTFGSGTRLTVV.

The chain combines TRBV3-1 (or the pseudogene TRBV3-2) with TRBJ2-2, with D tentatively TRBD2 (5 bases). Germline assignment: CDR1 LGHDT and CDR2 YNNKEL (reference sequence). This CDR3 region has 15 residues. V lost 1 base to trimming and J lost 4 bases, with 10 bases between them. CDR3 nucleotides: TGTGCCAGCAGCCAAGGAGGGTATGGCACCGGGGAGCTGTTTTTT. Its translation: CASSQGGYGTGELFF.

The chain links TRBV23-1 to TRBJ1-2; D might be TRBD1 (5 bases). TRBV23-1 qualifies as an ORF whose function is uncertain. The CDR3 is made up of 15 amino acids. Trimming left V 0 bases short and J 5 bases short, with 13 bases between. In nucleotides, the CDR3 is TGCGCCAGCAGTCAATCAACAGGCGGTGGGTATGGCTACACCTTC. Translating gives CASSQSTGGGYGYTF.

The table lists this clone with a count of one. The chain carries TRBV11-1 and TRBJ2-7, with D perhaps TRBD1 (6 bases). CDR1 is SGHAT and CDR2 is FQDESV in the germline V gene (reference sequence). V dropped 5 bases and J dropped 7 bases, with 9 bases sitting between them. CDR3 size: 11 residues. Here the CDR3 reads CASSTGQEQYF. CDR3 DNA: TGTGCCAGCAGCACCGGACAGGAGCAGTACTTC. The entire variable domain, with the rest obtained from reference TRBV11-1 and TRBJ2-7, is as follows: EAEVAQSPRYKITEKSQAVAFWCDPISGHATLYWYRQILGQGPELLVQFQDESVVDDSQLPKDRFSAERLKGVDSTLKIQPAELGDSAMYLCASSTGQEQYFGPGTRLTVT.

The chain recombines TRBV5-1 with TRBJ1-1; no firm D call. Trimming removed 0 bases at V and 1 base at J, with 4 bases between. Germline-derived CDR1 and CDR2 are SGHRS and YFSETQ. CDR3 length: 13 amino acids. The CDR3 sequence: CASSLDRNTEAFF. The CDR3 nucleotides are TGCGCCAGCAGCTTGGACAGGAACACTGAAGCTTTCTTT. Filled out from reference TRBV5-1 and TRBJ1-1, the complete variable domain reads KAGVTQTPRYLIKTRGQQVTLSCSPISGHRSVSWYQQTPGQGLQFLFEYFSETQRNKGNFPGRFSGRQFSNSRSEMNVSTLELGDSALYLCASSLDRNTEAFFGQGTRLTVV.

This clone was detected only a few times. The chain combines TRBV11-3 with TRBJ1-1; D gene ambiguous. V gave up 3 bases and J gave up 0 bases, with 8 bases separating them. CDR3 length: 14 residues. Germline V lookup: CDR1 SGHNT, CDR2 YENEEA. The CDR3 sequence: CASSLSGMNTEAFF. DNA for the CDR3: TGTGCCAGCAGCTTGTCGGGGATGAACACTGAAGCTTTCTTT. The variable domain in full, completed from reference TRBV11-3 and TRBJ1-1, reads EAGVVQSPRYKIIEKKQPVAFWCNPISGHNTLYWYLQNLGQGPELLIRYENEEAVDDSQLPKDRFSAERLKGVDSTLKIQPAELGDSAVYLCASSLSGMNTEAFFGQGTRLTVV.

The chain recombines TRBV27 with TRBJ2-1; maybe TRBD2 (6 bases). V was pared by 5 bases and J by 5 bases, with 22 bases between. This CDR3 comprises 17 residues. Germline V gene data show CDR1 as MNHEY and CDR2 as SMNVEV (reference sequence). The CDR3 region is CASSPIDRDWRDNEQFF. The CDR3 DNA follows: TGTGCCAGCAGTCCCATTGACCGGGACTGGCGGGACAATGAGCAGTTCTTC.

This chain connects TRBV5-1 to TRBJ2-7, with a tentative D call TRBD1 (5 bases). Germline lookup yields CDR1 SGHRS and CDR2 YFSETQ. The CDR3 is 14 residues long. V was clipped by 0 bases and J by 4 bases, with 11 bases between them. DNA of the CDR3: TGCGCCAGCAGCTTGGCCTCGACAGCTTACGAGCAGTACTTC. This gives the protein CASSLASTAYEQYF.

This chain uses TRBV3-1 (or the pseudogene TRBV3-2) with TRBJ1-2; D is perhaps TRBD1 (5 bases). The CDR3 is made up of 15 amino acids. Trimming took off 0 bases at V and 4 bases at J, with 12 bases between the two ends. Germline values: CDR1 LGHDT, CDR2 YNNKEL (reference sequence). Here the CDR3 reads CASSQESWGLYGYTF. The CDR3, as DNA: TGTGCCAGCAGCCAAGAGTCATGGGGCCTCTATGGCTACACCTTC.

The gene calls are TRBV7-4 and TRBJ2-5; weak D call: TRBD2 (6 bases). The CDR3 spans 15 residues. Germline V gene data show CDR1 as SGHVT and CDR2 as SQSDAQ. V lost 2 bases and J lost 3, with 13 bases in between. CDR3 amino acids: CASSLSLATKETQYF. CDR3 nucleotides: TGTGCCAGCAGCTTAAGCCTAGCGACAAAAGAGACCCAGTACTTC.